A single sample is the source of the 22 T cell receptor beta chains below, sequenced in a study of CD8 T cells in Susac syndrome. After extraction with the RNeasy kit, about 0.45 to 1 ug of the RNA was reverse transcribed using random hexamers. MiXCR, run by TCRdb on the immunoSEQ multiplex PCR reads, gives a single entry per CDR3 protein. The profile shows about 73,000 distinct CDR3 sequences, about 95% of them singletons. The sequencing input was CD8+ T cells from PBMCs. All receptors come from a human donor with multiple sclerosis.

This rearrangement joins TRBV7-8 to TRBJ1-2; 7 nucleotides match TRBD1. The CDR3 consists of 16 residues. Germline V gene data show CDR1 as SGHVS and CDR2 as FQNEAQ. The V gene end was trimmed by 0 bases and the J gene end by 5 bases; junction bases not matched to a gene: 9. For the CDR3, the DNA is TGTGCCAGCAGCTTAGCAACAGGGGTGGAAGGGTATGGCTACACCTTC. Translating gives CASSLATGVEGYGYTF.

J is TRBJ2-7 and V is TRBV27, with 12 bases lining up with TRBD2. V shed 8 bases, J shed 5 bases, and the junction held 7 bases outside the gene matches. There are 14 residues in the CDR3. Germline V gives CDR1 MNHEY, CDR2 SMNVEV (reference sequence). CDR3 bases: TGTGCCAGCGCCTCCGGACTAGCGGGGCACGAGCAGTACTTC. Residues: CASASGLAGHEQYF.

The rearrangement links TRBV2 to TRBJ2-4, with D unclear. V was trimmed by 9 bases and J by 8 bases, leaving 17 bases between them. CDR3 length: 13 amino acids. CDR1 and CDR2 from the germline V gene are SNHLY and FYNNEI. The CDR3 DNA is TGTGCCAGAGGATCTACAGTCGAAGACATTCAGTACTTC. This codes for CARGSTVEDIQYF. The variable domain in full, with the rest retrieved from reference TRBV2 and TRBJ2-4, is EPEVTQTPSHQVTQMGQEVILRCVPISNHLYFYWYRQILGQKVEFLVSFYNNEISEKSEIFDDQFSVERPDGSNFTLKIRSTKLEDSAMYFCARGSTVEDIQYFGAGTRLSVL.

The CDR3 loop reads CAWSTTGAHGLYGYTF. The CDR3 DNA sequence: TGTGCCTGGAGTACAACAGGGGCCCACGGACTTTATGGCTACACCTTC. J is TRBJ1-2 and V is TRBV30, with 7 bases identical to TRBD1. V dropped 2 bases and J dropped 5; count of bases not matched to a gene: 14. This CDR3 has 16 amino acids. Germline loops: CDR1 GTSNPN, CDR2 SVGIG (reference sequence).

Only one count was recorded for this clonotype. Here the CDR3 DNA reads TGTGCCAGCAGGGACACTGAAGCTTTCTTT. Translation: CASRDTEAFF. The V call is TRBV19, the J call TRBJ1-1, with D possibly matching TRBD1 (5 bases). There are 10 residues in the CDR3. The germline gives CDR1 LNHDA, CDR2 SQIVND (reference sequence). Trimming removed 9 bases from V and 3 bases from J, with 5 bases in between.

V gene TRBV19 combines with J gene TRBJ1-5; D is unclear. The V end lost 6 bases, the J end lost 2 bases, and 11 bases lay between the germline ends. The CDR3 has 14 amino acids. CDR1 and CDR2 from the germline V gene are LNHDA and SQIVND (reference sequence). The CDR3 DNA reads as TGTGCCAGTAGCCAGACCTTCGGCAATCAGCCCCAGCATTTT. Translating it yields CASSQTFGNQPQHF. The whole variable domain, filled in from reference TRBV19 and TRBJ1-5, reads DGGITQSPKYLFRKEGQNVTLSCEQNLNHDAMYWYRQDPGQGLRLIYYSQIVNDFQKGDIAEGYSVSREKKESFPLTVTSAQKNPTAFYLCASSQTFGNQPQHFGDGTRLSIL.

The chain recombines TRBV18 with TRBJ2-1; D tentatively fits TRBD1 or TRBD2 (6 bases each). The CDR3 is 12 residues long. CDR1 is KGHSH and CDR2 is LQKENI in the germline V gene. V dropped 6 bases and J dropped 8 bases, with 11 bases sitting between them. CDR3 sequence: CASSLGGDEQFF. DNA of the CDR3: TGTGCCAGCTCGCTGGGGGGCGATGAGCAGTTCTTC.

The rearrangement uses TRBV7-9 and TRBJ2-1; 7 nucleotides line up with TRBD1. The CDR3 extends over 14 amino acids. The germline gives CDR1 SEHNR, CDR2 FQNEAQ (reference sequence). V shed 5 bases and J 5 bases; nucleotides not matched to a gene: 6. CDR3 nucleotides: TGTGCCAGCAGCCCAAACAGGGGCGACAATGAGCAGTTCTTC. Translated, it gives CASSPNRGDNEQFF.

The V call is TRBV10-2, the J call TRBJ1-3; TRBD1 is a possible D gene (6 bases). This CDR3 region has 14 residues. In germline, CDR1 is WSHSY, CDR2 SAAADI. Trimming removed 6 bases from V and 5 bases from J, with 14 bases in between. The CDR3 loop is CASSDRQWRNTIYF. DNA of the CDR3: TGCGCCAGCAGCGACAGGCAATGGAGAAACACCATATATTTT.

The CDR3, as DNA: TGTGCCAGCAGCTTAGGGGCGGGGGGGGACTATGGCTACACCTTC. It encodes CASSLGAGGDYGYTF. The chain has TRBV13 and TRBJ1-2, with a tentative D call TRBD1 (5 bases). The CDR3 is made up of 15 amino acids. The germline V gene encodes CDR1 PRHDT and CDR2 FYEKMQ (reference sequence). With 0 bases removed from V and 3 bases from J, the gap between germline ends came to 11 bases. Using reference TRBV13 and TRBJ1-2 for the parts outside the CDR3, the full variable domain is AAGVIQSPRHLIKEKRETATLKCYPIPRHDTVYWYQQGPGQDPQFLISFYEKMQSDKGSIPDRFSAQQFSDYHSELNMSSLELGDSALYFCASSLGAGGDYGYTFGSGTRLTVV.

The chain joins TRBV5-1 to TRBJ1-2; 8 bases match TRBD1. V lost 4 bases and J lost 8; bases outside the gene matches: 19. Germline assignment: CDR1 SGHRS and CDR2 YFSETQ. The CDR3 contains 17 residues. In DNA, the CDR3 is TGCGCCAGCAGCCCCCAGGGAGACAGGGGCTCCCTGGTGGGCTACACCTTC. Encoded protein: CASSPQGDRGSLVGYTF.

This clonotype occurred a few times. The chain uses TRBV6-1 and TRBJ1-5; the D is unclear. V was trimmed by 3 bases and J by 5 bases, leaving 8 bases between them. This CDR3 comprises 13 residues. Germline CDR1 is MNHNS and CDR2 is SASEGT. In nucleotides, the CDR3 is TGTGCCAGCAGTGATGGAGATTATCAGCCCCAGCATTTT. Protein product: CASSDGDYQPQHF.

This clonotype was detected only once. This chain joins TRBV18 and TRBJ2-7; 9 bases agree with TRBD1. The CDR3 runs 14 residues. CDR1 KGHSH and CDR2 LQKENI come from the germline V gene. Trimming removed 3 bases from V and 3 bases from J; junction bases left unmatched: 3. Here the CDR3 reads CASSPGQGYYEQYF. DNA of the CDR3: TGTGCCAGCTCACCGGGACAGGGATACTACGAGCAGTACTTC.

The chain links TRBV4-3 to TRBJ2-7, with 8 bases lining up with TRBD2. This CDR3 contains 16 residues. J gave up 3 bases and V 1 base, and 8 bases lay outside the gene matches. Germline V lookup: CDR1 LGHNA, CDR2 YSLEER. The CDR3 DNA follows: TGCGCCAGCAGCCAAGCGGGGGGGCGCGGGAGCTACGAGCAGTACTTC. Its translation: CASSQAGGRGSYEQYF.

The chain links TRBV27 to TRBJ1-1; the D gene is possibly TRBD1 (6 bases). Trimming pared 4 bases from V and 5 bases from J, leaving 14 bases between. Germline lookup yields CDR1 MNHEY and CDR2 SMNVEV (reference sequence). The CDR3 runs 14 residues. The CDR3 nucleotides are TGTGCCAGCAGTTCTGCAGGGGCGGGTACTGAAGCTTTCTTT. Translated: CASSSAGAGTEAFF.

This sequence joins TRBV5-4 and TRBJ1-2; 7 bases match TRBD1. Looked up from germline, CDR1 is SGHNT and CDR2 is YYREEE (reference sequence). V lost 4 bases to trimming and J lost 5 bases; unmatched junction nucleotides: 11. The CDR3 runs 15 residues. CDR3: CASSVLGGAGYGYTF. In DNA form, the CDR3 reads TGTGCCAGCAGCGTCCTAGGGGGCGCTGGGTATGGCTACACCTTC.

The chain recombines TRBV4-3 with TRBJ2-3, with D tentatively TRBD2 (7 bases). The V end lost 0 bases, the J end lost 4 bases, and 14 bases lay between the germline ends. In germline, CDR1 is LGHNA, CDR2 YSLEER. The CDR3 runs to 16 residues. In DNA form, the CDR3 reads TGCGCCAGCAGCCAAGAGCTAGCGGAGGGGGCAGATACGCAGTATTTT. Protein product: CASSQELAEGADTQYF.

The V gene is TRBV5-1, the J gene TRBJ2-7; TRBD1 matches 8 bases. The V gene end was trimmed by 4 bases and the J gene end by 3 bases; junction bases not matched to a gene: 9. CDR1 SGHRS and CDR2 YFSETQ come from the germline V gene. The CDR3 is made up of 15 amino acids. CDR3 bases: TGCGCCAGCAGCCCGCCGGGGACAGGAAGCTACGAGCAGTACTTC. The encoded protein is CASSPPGTGSYEQYF.

The rearrangement joins TRBV13 to TRBJ1-4; D is unclear. With 4 bases removed from V and 8 bases from J, the gap between germline ends came to 14 bases. Germline CDR1 and CDR2: PRHDT and FYEKMQ (reference sequence). The CDR3 has 14 residues. CDR3 sequence: CASSSYHGLEKLFF. CDR3 bases: TGTGCCAGCAGCTCATATCATGGGTTGGAAAAACTGTTTTTT.

This clonotype came up once. The chain has TRBV29-1 and TRBJ1-1; 7 bases map to TRBD1. The length of the CDR3 is 15 residues. V lost 5 bases to trimming and J lost 0 bases; unmatched junction nucleotides: 9. In germline, CDR1 is SQVTM, CDR2 ANQGSEA. This CDR3 is CSVLVTGSMNTEAFF. As DNA, the CDR3 is TGCAGCGTTTTAGTGACAGGGTCTATGAACACTGAAGCTTTCTTT.

The chain uses TRBV30 and TRBJ2-1; D tentatively fits TRBD1 or TRBD2 (6 bases each). V lost 3 bases and J 7 bases, leaving 16 bases between the germline ends. The germline CDR1 and CDR2 sequences are GTSNPN and SVGIG (reference sequence). This CDR3 is 14 amino acids long. DNA of the CDR3: TGTGCCTGGAGACGACGGGGGCTCAGGAATGAGCAGTTCTTC. Encoded protein: CAWRRRGLRNEQFF.

CDR3 protein: CASSQGDSKTQYF. The CDR3 nucleotides read TGCGCCAGCAGCCAAGGGGACAGTAAAACCCAGTACTTC. The rearrangement links TRBV4-1 to TRBJ2-5, with 7 nucleotides matching TRBD1. This CDR3 region has 13 residues. Germline-derived CDR1 and CDR2 are MGHRA and YSYEKL. The junction had 4 bases not matched to a gene; V was cut back by 1 base and J by 8 bases.